This T cell receptor (beta chain) was captured in a study of blood T cell repertoires in COVID-19. For the study at large: The United States, Italy and Spain were the sources of the acute and convalescent COVID-19 samples. PBMCs, B-cell-depleted T cells, or T cells were the source of the cDNA or gDNA that made up the material.

Per the study methods: Nucleated cell counts were estimated from reference gene primer amplification. Measured with immunoSEQ multiplex PCR; TCRdb has only the in-frame clones, and not every one. V and J calls and clone size come straight from that table; D and trimming were deduced from the DNA. This sample yields about 230,000 clones, of which more than 75% are seen a single time; more than 0.75% belongs to the top ten. Input material: peripheral blood. The receptor was derived from a man between 35 and 55 years old with acute or convalescent COVID-19.

CDR3 loop: CASRPRQSEKLFF. The DNA of the CDR3 is TGTGCCAGCAGACCCAGACAGAGCGAAAAACTGTTTTTT. V gene TRBV6-5 combines with J gene TRBJ1-4, with D maybe TRBD1 (5 bases). This CDR3 spans 13 amino acids. V was clipped by 6 bases and J by 8 bases, with 13 bases between them. CDR1 MNHEY and CDR2 SVGAGI come from the germline V gene.